Reported below is one T cell receptor beta chain. Under the authors' procedure: Researchers report that nucleated cell counts were estimated from reference gene primer amplification. Data came from immunoSEQ multiplex PCR; TCRdb stores just in-frame clones and leaves some out. The D gene and trimming were derived from the DNA, and the V and J assignments and clone size from that table. The sample consists of about 110,000 clones, 71% of them appearing once. The CDR3 has 16 residues. Germline trimming cut 1 base from V and 4 bases from J; bases unmatched to any gene: 6. Germline V gives CDR1 SGHNT, CDR2 YYREEE (reference sequence). This sample was included in a study of blood T cell repertoires in COVID-19.

V is TRBV5-4 and J is TRBJ2-3; TRBD2 agrees at 10 bases. The material sequenced was peripheral blood. This receptor was taken from a woman in her 40s with acute or convalescent COVID-19. In DNA, the CDR3 is TGTGCCAGCAGCTTGTGGGTAGCGGGGGGTGCAGATACGCAGTATTTT. As protein: CASSLWVAGGADTQYF.